This record looks at one T cell receptor beta chain sequence and its context. The antigen remains unidentified. This sample is drawn from a study of OX40 agonist ivuxolimab in advanced cancers. Background on the study: A male proportion of 82.7% was recorded, with mean age 60 years and range about 20 to 79.

Sampling times: baseline, cycle 4 day 1, cycle 7 day 1. Regarding the study as a whole: Researchers report that CD8+ T cells had, on average, more expanded clones than CD4+. The study observed clonal expansion of CD4+ and CD8+ blood T cells by week 6 at 0.1 to 3.0 mg/kg.

In germline, CDR1 is SGHRS, CDR2 YFSETQ. J gave up 3 bases and V 2 bases, and 6 bases lay outside the gene matches. The CDR3 length is 15 residues. Sequencing was performed with immunoSEQ multiplex PCR; in TCRdb, only in-frame clones are kept and a portion is missing. The sample carries about 76,000 clones, approximately 80% recorded once. The chain carries TRBV5-1 and TRBJ2-3; 7 positions match TRBD1. This TCR derives from an adult with an advanced solid tumor such as melanoma, head and neck, liver or kidney cancer. Here the sequenced sample was CD4+ or CD8+ T cells sorted from blood, taken in a trial of the OX40 agonist ivuxolimab. The CDR3 region is CASSFGQGVTDTQYF. The CDR3 nucleotides read TGCGCCAGCAGCTTTGGGCAGGGGGTAACAGATACGCAGTATTTT.